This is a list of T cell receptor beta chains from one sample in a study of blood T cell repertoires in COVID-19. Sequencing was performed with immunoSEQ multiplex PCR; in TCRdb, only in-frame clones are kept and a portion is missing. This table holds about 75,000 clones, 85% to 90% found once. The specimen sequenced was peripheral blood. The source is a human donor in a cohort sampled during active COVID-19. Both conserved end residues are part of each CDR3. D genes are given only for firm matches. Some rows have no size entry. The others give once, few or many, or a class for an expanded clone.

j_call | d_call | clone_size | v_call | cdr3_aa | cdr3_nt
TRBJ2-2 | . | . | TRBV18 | CASSPTSSNTGELFF | TGTGCCAGCTCACCAACTAGCTCGAACACCGGGGAGCTGTTTTTT
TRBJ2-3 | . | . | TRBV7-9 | CASSPPGGSYTDTQYF | TGTGCCAGCAGCCCACCCGGGGGATCCTACACAGATACGCAGTATTTT
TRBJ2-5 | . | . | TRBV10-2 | CASSEVGGYETQYF | TGCGCCAGCAGTGAAGTGGGGGGTTACGAGACCCAGTACTTC
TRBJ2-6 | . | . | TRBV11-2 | CASSLSQPGSGANVLTF | TGTGCCAGCAGCTTATCCCAACCAGGGTCCGGGGCCAACGTCCTGACTTTC
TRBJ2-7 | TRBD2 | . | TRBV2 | CASSEPSGRASYEQYF | TGTGCCAGCAGTGAACCTAGCGGGAGGGCCAGCTACGAGCAGTACTTC
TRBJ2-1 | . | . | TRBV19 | CASSIANSREQFF | TGTGCCAGTAGTATAGCAAATAGTCGTGAGCAGTTCTTC
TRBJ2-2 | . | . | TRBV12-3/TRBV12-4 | CASSLRRTGELFF | TGTGCCAGCAGTTTACGGAGGACCGGGGAGCTGTTTTTT
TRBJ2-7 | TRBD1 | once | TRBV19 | CASSMGGTGSYEQYF | TGTGCCAGTAGTATGGGTGGGACAGGGTCCTACGAGCAGTACTTC
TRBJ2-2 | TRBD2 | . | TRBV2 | CASSAGGSMDGELFF | TGTGCCAGCAGTGCGGGCGGGAGTATGGACGGGGAGCTGTTTTTT
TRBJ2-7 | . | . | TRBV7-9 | CASSQGSGEQYF | TGTGCCAGCAGCCAAGGTTCGGGCGAGCAGTACTTC
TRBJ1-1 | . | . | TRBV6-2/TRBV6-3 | CASSSADTIKKAFF | TGTGCCAGCAGTTCTGCGGACACCATCAAGAAAGCTTTCTTT
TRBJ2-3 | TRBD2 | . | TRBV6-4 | CASSDGAGETDTQYF | TGTGCCAGCAGTGACGGGGCGGGAGAAACAGATACGCAGTATTTT
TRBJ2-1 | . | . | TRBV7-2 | CASSLARNEQFF | TGTGCCAGCAGCTTAGCGAGGAATGAGCAGTTCTTC
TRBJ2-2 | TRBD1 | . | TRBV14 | CASSQHPGQGAIGELFF | TGTGCCAGCAGCCAGCATCCGGGACAGGGGGCGATCGGGGAGCTGTTTTTT
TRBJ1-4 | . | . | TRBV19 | CASTPGSTSNEKLFF | TGTGCCAGTACCCCGGGGTCAACGTCTAATGAAAAACTGTTTTTT
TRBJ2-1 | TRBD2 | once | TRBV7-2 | CASSSTSGHYNEQFF | TGTGCCAGCAGCTCGACTAGCGGGCACTACAATGAGCAGTTCTTC
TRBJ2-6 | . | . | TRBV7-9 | CASSLGSGIGANVLTF | TGTGCCAGCAGCTTAGGGTCAGGGATCGGGGCCAACGTCCTGACTTTC
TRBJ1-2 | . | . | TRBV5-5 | CASSLSYGPGGYTF | TGTGCCAGCAGCTTGTCTTACGGCCCGGGAGGCTACACCTTC
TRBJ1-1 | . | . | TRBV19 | CASSDRGASRTEAFF | TGTGCCAGTAGTGACCGGGGGGCCTCCCGCACTGAAGCTTTCTTT
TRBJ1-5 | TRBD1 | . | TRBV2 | CASSEWGQGSNQPQHF | TGTGCCAGCAGTGAATGGGGACAGGGTAGCAATCAGCCCCAGCATTTT
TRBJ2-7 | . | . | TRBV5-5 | CASSLQQGAYEQYF | TGTGCCAGCAGCTTGCAACAGGGAGCCTACGAGCAGTACTTC
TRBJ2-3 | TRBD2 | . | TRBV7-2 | CASSLTSGVADTQYF | TGTGCCAGCAGCTTAACTAGCGGGGTGGCAGATACGCAGTATTTT
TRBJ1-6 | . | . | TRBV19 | CASSIGPGGGSPLHF | TGTGCCAGTAGTATAGGACCCGGGGGAGGATCACCCCTCCACTTT
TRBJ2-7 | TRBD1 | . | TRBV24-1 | CATSRTGSHEQYF | TGTGCCACCTCCAGGACAGGGTCTCATGAGCAGTACTTC
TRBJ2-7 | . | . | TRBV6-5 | CASSYSGGTSYEQYF | TGTGCCAGCAGTTACTCGGGCGGGACCTCCTACGAGCAGTACTTC
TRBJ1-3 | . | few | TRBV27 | CASSRSPAGNTIYF | TGTGCCAGCAGCCGAAGCCCAGCGGGAAACACCATATATTTT
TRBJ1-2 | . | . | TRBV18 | CASSRLAQSDGYTF | TGTGCCAGCTCACGTCTTGCGCAAAGCGATGGCTACACCTTC
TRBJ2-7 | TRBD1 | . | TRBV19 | CASSRDSENYEQYF | TGTGCCAGTAGTAGGGACAGTGAAAACTACGAGCAGTACTTC
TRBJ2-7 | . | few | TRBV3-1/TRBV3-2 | CASRDNQGYEQYF | TGTGCCAGCCGGGACAACCAGGGTTACGAGCAGTACTTC
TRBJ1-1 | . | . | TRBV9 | CASTPPLWEGTEAFF | TGTGCCAGCACCCCCCCCCTGTGGGAGGGCACTGAAGCTTTCTTT
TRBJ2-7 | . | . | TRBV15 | CATSEDSRSSYEQYF | TGTGCCACCAGCGAGGACAGCCGGAGCTCCTACGAGCAGTACTTC
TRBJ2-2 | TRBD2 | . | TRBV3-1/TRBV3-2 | CASGLAGELFF | TGTGCCAGTGGACTAGCCGGGGAGCTGTTTTTT
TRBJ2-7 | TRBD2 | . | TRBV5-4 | CASSSPSGAPGEQYF | TGTGCCAGCAGCTCTCCTAGCGGGGCGCCAGGCGAGCAGTACTTC
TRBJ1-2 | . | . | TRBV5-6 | CASSLAVTAGKFVYGYTF | TGTGCCAGCAGCTTGGCCGTCACGGCAGGGAAGTTTGTCTATGGCTACACCTTC
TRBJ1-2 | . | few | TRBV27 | CASAPISGQGGYTF | TGTGCCAGCGCTCCCATATCGGGCCAGGGGGGCTACACCTTC
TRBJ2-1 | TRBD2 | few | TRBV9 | CASDSGSDLGEQFF | TGTGCCAGCGATAGCGGGAGCGACCTCGGTGAGCAGTTCTTC
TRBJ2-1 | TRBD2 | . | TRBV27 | CASSSRIAGDPIYNEQFF | TGTGCCAGCAGTTCCCGGATAGCGGGGGACCCAATCTACAATGAGCAGTTCTTC
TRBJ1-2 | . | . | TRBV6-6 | CASGNPGRGYTF | TGTGCCAGCGGGAATCCAGGGCGTGGCTACACCTTC
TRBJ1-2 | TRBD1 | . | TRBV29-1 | CSIPMGQGAGGYTF | TGCAGCATCCCTATGGGGCAGGGGGCAGGAGGCTACACCTTC
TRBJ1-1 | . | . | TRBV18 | CASSPTRDTEAFF | TGTGCCAGCTCACCAACGCGAGACACTGAAGCTTTCTTT
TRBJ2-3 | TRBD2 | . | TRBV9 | CASSVTAGARTDTQYF | TGTGCCAGCAGCGTCACCGCGGGAGCTCGGACAGATACGCAGTATTTT
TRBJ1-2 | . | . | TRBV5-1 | CASNDGGARYGYTF | TGCGCCAGCAACGACGGCGGGGCAAGGTATGGCTACACCTTC
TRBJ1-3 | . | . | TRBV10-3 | CAISTGSGNTIYF | TGTGCCATCAGTACAGGGTCTGGAAACACCATATATTTT
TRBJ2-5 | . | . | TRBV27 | CASGKLVGGQETQYF | TGTGCCAGCGGGAAACTAGTAGGGGGCCAAGAGACCCAGTACTTC
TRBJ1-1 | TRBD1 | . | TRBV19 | CASSILRTGGANTEAFF | TGTGCCAGTAGTATACTAAGGACAGGGGGCGCCAACACTGAAGCTTTCTTT
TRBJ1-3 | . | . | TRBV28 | CASKALGALIVGNTIYF | TGTGCCAGCAAGGCTTTGGGGGCCCTTATAGTGGGAAACACCATATATTTT
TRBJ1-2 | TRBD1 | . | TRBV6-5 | CASMRTGGGGYTF | TGTGCCAGCATGAGGACAGGGGGCGGCGGCTACACCTTC
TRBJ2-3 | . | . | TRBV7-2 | CASSFSSADTQYF | TGTGCCAGCAGCTTCTCGTCGGCAGATACGCAGTATTTT
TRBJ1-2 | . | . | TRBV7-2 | CASSSPGAAVNGYTF | TGTGCCAGCAGCTCACCCGGAGCCGCGGTGAATGGCTACACCTTC
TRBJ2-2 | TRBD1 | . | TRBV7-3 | CASSPGDRGSGELFF | TGTGCCAGCAGCCCCGGCGACAGGGGTTCCGGGGAGCTGTTTTTT
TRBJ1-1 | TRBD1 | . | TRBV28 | CASSPPDRRNTEAFF | TGTGCCAGCAGTCCCCCGGACAGGCGGAACACTGAAGCTTTCTTT
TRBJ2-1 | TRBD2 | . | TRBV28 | CATVSGTVNEQFF | TGTGCCACGGTCAGCGGGACTGTCAATGAGCAGTTCTTC
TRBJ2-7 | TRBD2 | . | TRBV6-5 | CASSYSLAGEGYEQYF | TGTGCCAGCAGTTACTCTCTAGCGGGAGAAGGGTACGAGCAGTACTTC
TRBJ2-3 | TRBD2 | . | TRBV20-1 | CSASGLAGASRTQYF | TGCAGTGCTAGTGGCCTAGCGGGAGCTTCGCGTACGCAGTATTTT